One T cell receptor beta chain is described in this entry. What it binds is unknown. Germline assignment: CDR1 LGHNA and CDR2 YNFKEQ. The CDR3 loop spans 15 amino acids. Trimming stripped 0 bases from V and 7 bases from J, with 13 bases between. This specimen belongs to a study of shared clonotypes between healthy human individuals. Per the original methods: Junction-only immunoSEQ sequences carried no quality scores, so filtering differed. Assay used: immunoSEQ multiplex PCR; TCRdb lists only in-frame clones, some missing. Clone size and the V and J calls come from that table; the DNA yielded D and trimming. The table has some 510,000 clones, less than 85% seen once. Study results and limitations: Clonotype sharing among donors was thought likely to change with sequencing depth. The authors sampled blood alone, and tissue repertoires likely differ. The donor pool, a small one, limited the genetic and exposure-history diversity represented.

This TCR was sampled from a woman aged 40 to 50 in good health. Some clones in this sample may be carry-over from other donors' samples. The V call is TRBV4-2, the J call TRBJ1-5; D call uncertain. Sample: PBMCs. CDR3: CASSQDLGSYQPQHF. CDR3 nucleotides: TGTGCCAGCAGCCAAGATTTGGGTTCCTACCAGCCCCAGCATTTT.